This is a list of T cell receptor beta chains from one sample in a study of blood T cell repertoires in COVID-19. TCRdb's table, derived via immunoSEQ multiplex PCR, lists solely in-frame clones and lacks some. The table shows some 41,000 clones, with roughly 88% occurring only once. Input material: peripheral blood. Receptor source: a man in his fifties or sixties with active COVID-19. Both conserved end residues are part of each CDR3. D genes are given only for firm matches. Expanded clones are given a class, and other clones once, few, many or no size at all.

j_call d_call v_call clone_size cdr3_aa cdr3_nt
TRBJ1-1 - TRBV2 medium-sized CASSAADNSNTEAFF TGTGCCAGCAGTGCAGCGGACAACTCGAACACTGAAGCTTTCTTT
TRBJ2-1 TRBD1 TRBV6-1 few CASSEGQGAANEQFF TGTGCCAGCAGTGAAGGACAGGGGGCGGCCAATGAGCAGTTCTTC
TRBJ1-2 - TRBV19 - CASSRGETYGYTF TGTGCCAGTAGTCGTGGAGAAACCTATGGCTACACCTTC
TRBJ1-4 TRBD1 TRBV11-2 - CASSFRTGSEKLFF TGTGCCAGCAGCTTTCGGACAGGGAGCGAAAAACTGTTTTTT
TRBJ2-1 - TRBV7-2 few CASSSGTPIFNEQFF TGTGCCAGCAGTTCCGGGACTCCCATCTTCAATGAGCAGTTCTTC
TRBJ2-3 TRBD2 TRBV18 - CASSSLSGGGTDTQYF TGTGCCAGCTCGTCCCTTAGCGGGGGGGGCACAGATACGCAGTATTTT
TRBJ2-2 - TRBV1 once CTSSQGSSGSFPGELFF TGCACCAGCAGCCAGGGGTCCAGCGGGAGTTTCCCCGGGGAGCTGTTTTTT
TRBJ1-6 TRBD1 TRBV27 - CASSFTGTGWRNSPLHF TGTGCCAGCAGTTTCACCGGGACAGGGTGGAGAAATTCACCCCTCCACTTT
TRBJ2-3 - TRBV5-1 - CASSLAGTDIDTQYF TGCGCCAGCAGCTTGGCAGGAACCGACATAGATACGCAGTATTTT
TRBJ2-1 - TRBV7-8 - CASSSSLEFYNEQFF TGTGCCAGCAGCTCATCACTAGAATTCTACAATGAGCAGTTCTTC
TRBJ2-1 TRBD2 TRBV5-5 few CASSWELAGANNEQFF TGTGCCAGCAGCTGGGAACTAGCGGGAGCTAACAATGAGCAGTTCTTC
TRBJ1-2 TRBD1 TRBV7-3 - CASSLSRDRDGGYTF TGTGCCAGCAGCTTAAGCCGGGACAGGGACGGGGGCTACACCTTC
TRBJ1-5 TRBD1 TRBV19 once CASTIKGQGGNQPQHF TGTGCCAGTACCATCAAGGGACAGGGTGGCAATCAGCCCCAGCATTTT
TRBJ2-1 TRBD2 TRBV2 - CASSAGLAGVLSLNEQFF TGTGCCAGCAGTGCCGGACTAGCGGGAGTTTTAAGTCTGAATGAGCAGTTCTTC
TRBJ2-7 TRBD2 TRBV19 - CASRRAGGVGEQYF TGTGCCAGTAGGAGAGCGGGAGGGGTTGGAGAGCAGTACTTC
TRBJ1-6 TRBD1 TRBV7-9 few CASSGGQGGSSPLHF TGTGCCAGCAGCGGCGGACAGGGGGGCAGTTCACCCCTCCACTTT
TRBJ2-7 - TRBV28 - CASTPQGSGLNEQYF TGTGCCAGCACTCCCCAAGGATCCGGGTTGAACGAGCAGTACTTC
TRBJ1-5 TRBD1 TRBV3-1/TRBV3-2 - CASSQDRGRGPGQPQHF TGTGCCAGCAGCCAAGATCGAGGCAGGGGGCCGGGGCAGCCCCAGCATTTT
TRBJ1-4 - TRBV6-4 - CANLLTADEKLVFF TGTGCCAACCTGCTGACAGCAGATGAAAAATTGGTGTTTTTT
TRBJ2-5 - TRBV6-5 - CASRHLWTQYF TGTGCCAGCAGACACCTCTGGACCCAGTACTTC
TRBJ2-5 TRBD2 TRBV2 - CASSSGATQQETQYF TGTGCCAGCAGCAGCGGGGCAACACAACAAGAGACCCAGTACTTC
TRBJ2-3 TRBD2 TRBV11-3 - CASSLGLAVNTDTQYF TGTGCCAGCAGCTTAGGGCTAGCGGTAAACACAGATACGCAGTATTTT
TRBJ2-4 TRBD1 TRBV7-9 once CASSLATGGDAKNIQYF TGTGCCAGCAGCTTGGCCACAGGGGGCGATGCCAAAAACATTCAGTACTTC
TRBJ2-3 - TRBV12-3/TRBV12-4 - CASSLPPGDTQYF TGTGCCAGCAGTTTACCCCCCGGGGATACGCAGTATTTT
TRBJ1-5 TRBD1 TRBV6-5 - CASSWQGDQPQHF TGTGCCAGCAGCTGGCAGGGGGATCAGCCCCAGCATTTT
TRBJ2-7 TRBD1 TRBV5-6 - CASSFRDRVDKSYEQYF TGTGCCAGCAGCTTTCGGGACAGGGTCGACAAGTCCTACGAGCAGTACTTC
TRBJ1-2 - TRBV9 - CASSVGSRDYGYTF TGTGCCAGCAGCGTAGGCTCACGGGATTATGGCTACACCTTC
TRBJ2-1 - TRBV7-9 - CASSLGGLGEQFF TGTGCCAGCAGCTTAGGGGGGCTAGGTGAGCAGTTCTTC
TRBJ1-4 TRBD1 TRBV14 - CASSPYDRGLNEKLFF TGTGCCAGCAGCCCTTACGACAGGGGGTTAAATGAAAAACTGTTTTTT
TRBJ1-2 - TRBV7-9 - CASTAQGYGYTF TGTGCCAGCACCGCTCAGGGGTATGGCTACACCTTC
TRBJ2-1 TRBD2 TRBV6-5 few CASSEREGLDEQFF TGTGCCAGCAGCGAGCGGGAGGGCCTGGATGAGCAGTTCTTC
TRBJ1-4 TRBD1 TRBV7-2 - CASSPRQGATNEKLFF TGTGCCAGCAGCCCCCGACAGGGCGCAACTAATGAAAAACTGTTTTTT
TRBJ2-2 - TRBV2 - CASSPLASNTGELFF TGTGCCAGCAGCCCCCTAGCGTCAAACACCGGGGAGCTGTTTTTT
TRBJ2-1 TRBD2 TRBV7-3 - CASSPQTSGNGNEQFF TGTGCCAGCAGCCCCCAGACTAGCGGGAATGGTAATGAGCAGTTCTTC
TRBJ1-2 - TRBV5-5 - CASSLDPLAGDGYTF TGTGCCAGCAGCTTGGATCCGCTAGCGGGGGATGGCTACACCTTC
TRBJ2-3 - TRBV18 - CASSRRGGTDTQYF TGTGCCAGCTCACGCCGCGGGGGCACAGATACGCAGTATTTT
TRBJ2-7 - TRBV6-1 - CASSEVGSNPINNEQYF TGTGCCAGCAGTGAAGTGGGCAGCAACCCTATCAATAACGAGCAGTACTTC
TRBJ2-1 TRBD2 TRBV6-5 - CASTRTSGSGNEQFF TGTGCCAGCACGAGGACTAGCGGGAGCGGAAATGAGCAGTTCTTC
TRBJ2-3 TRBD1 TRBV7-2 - CASSVQTGVTDTQYF TGTGCCAGCAGCGTACAGACAGGGGTCACAGATACGCAGTATTTT
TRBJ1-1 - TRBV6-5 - CASSYNRADTEAFF TGTGCCAGCAGTTACAACAGGGCCGACACTGAAGCTTTCTTT
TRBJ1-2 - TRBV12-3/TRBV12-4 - CASSRTDYGYTF TGTGCCAGCAGTCGGACAGATTATGGCTACACCTTC
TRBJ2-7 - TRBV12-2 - CASRDQGAPNYEQYF TGTGCAAGTCGGGACCAGGGGGCGCCTAACTACGAGCAGTACTTC
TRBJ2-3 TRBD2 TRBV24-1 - CATSDWNKGGTDTQYF TGTGCCACCAGTGATTGGAACAAGGGAGGGACAGATACGCAGTATTTT
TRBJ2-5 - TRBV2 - CASSGQGRETQYF TGTGCCAGCAGTGGGCAGGGTAGGGAGACCCAGTACTTC
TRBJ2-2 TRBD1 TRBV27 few CASSLPPPGGERTGELFF TGTGCCAGCAGCCTCCCCCCCCCAGGGGGCGAGCGCACCGGGGAGCTGTTTTTT
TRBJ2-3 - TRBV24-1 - CATSAGGGRGTDTQYF TGTGCCACCAGTGCTGGCGGCGGCAGGGGAACAGATACGCAGTATTTT
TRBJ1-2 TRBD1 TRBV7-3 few CASSWGQGTDYGYTF TGTGCCAGCAGCTGGGGACAGGGGACCGACTATGGCTACACCTTC
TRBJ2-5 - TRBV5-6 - CASSLSSEETQYF TGTGCCAGCAGCTTGTCTTCCGAAGAGACCCAGTACTTC
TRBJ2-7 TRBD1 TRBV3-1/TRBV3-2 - CASGTGVFYEQYF TGTGCCAGCGGGACAGGGGTTTTCTACGAGCAGTACTTC
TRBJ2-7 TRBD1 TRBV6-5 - CASSYPGQGSEQYF TGTGCCAGCAGTTACCCGGGACAGGGGAGCGAGCAGTACTTC
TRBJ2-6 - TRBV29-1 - CSVPGGAGANVLTF TGCAGCGTACCTGGCGGGGCAGGGGCCAACGTCCTGACTTTC
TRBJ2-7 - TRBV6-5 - CASSPGQGGHEQYF TGTGCCAGCAGTCCGGGGCAGGGGGGCCACGAGCAGTACTTC